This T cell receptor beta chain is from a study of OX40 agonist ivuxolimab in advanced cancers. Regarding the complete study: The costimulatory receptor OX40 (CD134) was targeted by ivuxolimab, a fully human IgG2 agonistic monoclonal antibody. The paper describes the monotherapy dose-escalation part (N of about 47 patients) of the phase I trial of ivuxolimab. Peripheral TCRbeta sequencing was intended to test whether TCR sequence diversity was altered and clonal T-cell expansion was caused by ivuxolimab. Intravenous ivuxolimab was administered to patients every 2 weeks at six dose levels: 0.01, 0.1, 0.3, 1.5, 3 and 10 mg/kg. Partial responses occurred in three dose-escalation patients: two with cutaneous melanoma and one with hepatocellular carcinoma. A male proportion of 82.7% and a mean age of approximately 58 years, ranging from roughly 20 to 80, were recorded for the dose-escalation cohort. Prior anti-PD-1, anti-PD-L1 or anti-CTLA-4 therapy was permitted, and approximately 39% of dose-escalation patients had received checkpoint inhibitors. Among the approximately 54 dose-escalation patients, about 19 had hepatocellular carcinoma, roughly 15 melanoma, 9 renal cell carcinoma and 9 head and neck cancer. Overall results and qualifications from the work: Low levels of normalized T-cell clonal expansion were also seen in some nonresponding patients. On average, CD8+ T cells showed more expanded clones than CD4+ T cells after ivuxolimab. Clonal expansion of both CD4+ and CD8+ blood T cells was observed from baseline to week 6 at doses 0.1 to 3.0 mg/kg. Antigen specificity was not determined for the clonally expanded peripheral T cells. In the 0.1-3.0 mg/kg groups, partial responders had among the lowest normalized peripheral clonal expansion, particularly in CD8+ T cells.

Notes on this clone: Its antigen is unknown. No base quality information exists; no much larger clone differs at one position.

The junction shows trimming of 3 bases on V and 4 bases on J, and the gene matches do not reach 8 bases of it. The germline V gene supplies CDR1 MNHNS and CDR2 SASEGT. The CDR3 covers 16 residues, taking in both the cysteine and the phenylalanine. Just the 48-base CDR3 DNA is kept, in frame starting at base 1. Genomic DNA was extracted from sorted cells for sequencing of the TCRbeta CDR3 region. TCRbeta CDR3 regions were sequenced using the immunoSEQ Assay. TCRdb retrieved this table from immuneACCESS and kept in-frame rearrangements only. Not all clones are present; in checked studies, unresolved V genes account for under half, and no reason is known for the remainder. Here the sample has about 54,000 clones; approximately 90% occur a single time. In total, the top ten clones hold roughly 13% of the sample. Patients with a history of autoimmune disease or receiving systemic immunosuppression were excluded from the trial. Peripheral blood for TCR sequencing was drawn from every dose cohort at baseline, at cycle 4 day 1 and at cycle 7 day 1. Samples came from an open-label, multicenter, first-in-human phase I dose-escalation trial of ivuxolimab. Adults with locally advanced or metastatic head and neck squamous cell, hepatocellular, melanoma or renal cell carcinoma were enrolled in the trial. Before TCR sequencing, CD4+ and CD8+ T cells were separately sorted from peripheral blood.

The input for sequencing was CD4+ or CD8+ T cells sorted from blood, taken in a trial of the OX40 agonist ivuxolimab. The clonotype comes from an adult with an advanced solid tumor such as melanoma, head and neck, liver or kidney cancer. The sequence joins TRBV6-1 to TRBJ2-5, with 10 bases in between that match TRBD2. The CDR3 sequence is CASSEAAGGLRETQYF. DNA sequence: TGTGCCAGCAGTGAGGCAGCGGGGGGGCTTCGAGAGACCCAGTACTTC.